Following are 23 T cell receptor beta chains from one sample sequenced in a study of patients and donors after allogeneic stem cell transplantation. TCRdb passed the RT-PCR reads through MiXCR, listing each CDR3 protein once. The table records roughly 940,000 distinct CDR3 sequences, about a sixth of them present only once. The sample comprised blood, either unsorted or a sorted T cell fraction (not recorded which). All receptors come from a human donor who was either an allogeneic HSCT recipient or a stem cell or donor lymphocyte infusion donor (not recorded which). It is not recorded whose cells these are; they may come from a transplant donor.

The genes are TRBV15 and TRBJ1-1; TRBD1 agrees at 7 bases. Per germline, CDR1 LNHNV and CDR2 YYDKDF (reference sequence). V shed 3 bases, J shed 5 bases, and the junction held 6 bases outside the gene matches. There are 14 residues in the CDR3. In DNA, the CDR3 is TGTGCCACCAGCAGGCAGACAGGGCGGACTGAAGCTTTCTTT. Encoded protein: CATSRQTGRTEAFF.

This clonotype was recorded a few times. The chain recombines TRBV12-3 or TRBV12-4 with TRBJ2-7, with 9 positions matching TRBD2. The CDR3 has 13 residues. V dropped 4 bases and J dropped 12; count of bases not matched to a gene: 10. The CDR3, as DNA: TGTGCCAGCAGTTCCCGGGGGATAGCGGGGGTGTACTTC. Protein product: CASSSRGIAGVYF.

The rearrangement links TRBV4-1 to TRBJ2-2; D is possibly TRBD1 (6 bases). Trimming took off 3 bases at V and 3 bases at J, with 11 bases between the two ends. The CDR3 totals 15 residues. Germline V gene lookup returns CDR1 MGHRA and CDR2 YSYEKL. The chain's CDR3 is CASSHGTIDTGELFF. DNA for the CDR3: TGCGCCAGCAGCCACGGGACAATCGACACCGGGGAGCTGTTTTTT.

This clonotype was seen a few times. The chain carries TRBV29-1 and TRBJ2-7, with 8 bases fitting TRBD2. Germline V gene data show CDR1 as SQVTM and CDR2 as ANQGSEA. The CDR3 consists of 12 residues. DNA of the CDR3: TGCAGTTGCAGGGGACTAGCCTACGAGCAGTACTTC. Protein product: CSCRGLAYEQYF.

This clonotype was counted once. The chain links TRBV24-1 to TRBJ1-2; D unclear. This CDR3 contains 13 residues. Trimming cost V 4 bases and J 3 bases, with 8 bases left between them. Germline V lookup: CDR1 KGHDR, CDR2 SFDVKD. The CDR3 nucleotides are TGTGCCACCAGTGAAGGCGGATACTATGGCTACACCTTC. Translation: CATSEGGYYGYTF.

The rearrangement joins TRBV12-3 or TRBV12-4 to TRBJ1-1; the match to TRBD1 covers 7 bases. Trimming took 6 bases from V and 7 from J; bases not matched to a gene: 2. This CDR3 spans 11 amino acids. CDR3 coding DNA: TGTGCCAGCAGGGACAGGAGTGAAGCTTTCTTT. Translated: CASRDRSEAFF.

About this clonotype itself: At one of its ends the junction is not consistent with the germline gene, which may arise from a read error. The chain links TRBV13 to TRBJ2-7, with D possibly matching TRBD1 (5 bases). The germline gives CDR1 PRHDT, CDR2 FYEKMQ (reference sequence). The CDR3 is 12 residues long. The CDR3 region has the DNA TGTGCCAGCAGCATAGGACACTACGAGCAGTACTTC. Amino acid sequence: CASSIGHYEQYF.

The chain joins TRBV6-5 to TRBJ1-1; 9 nucleotides match TRBD1. The CDR3 loop spans 16 amino acids. Trimming took 2 bases from V and 4 from J; bases not matched to a gene: 8. From germline, CDR1 is MNHEY and CDR2 SVGAGI. For the CDR3, the DNA is TGTGCCAGCAGTTACCAGAACAGGGGGCGCGGCACTGAAGCTTTCTTT. Protein product: CASSYQNRGRGTEAFF.

CDR3 DNA sequence: TGTGCCAGCAGCCCCCGACACCGCGGCACAGATACGCAGTATTTT. It yields the protein CASSPRHRGTDTQYF. The J gene is TRBJ2-3, the V gene TRBV3-1; D gene uncertain. Germline V lookup: CDR1 LGHDT, CDR2 YNNKEL (reference sequence). V lost 4 bases and J 1 base, leaving 12 bases between the germline ends. This CDR3 spans 15 amino acids.

V gene TRBV24-1 combines with J gene TRBJ2-7; D is unresolved. Germline values: CDR1 KGHDR, CDR2 SFDVKD. V lost 7 bases and J 0 bases, leaving 9 bases between the germline ends. The CDR3 covers 13 residues. The CDR3 DNA reads as TGTGCCACCAGATCAGACACCTCCTACGAGCAGTACTTC. Translating gives CATRSDTSYEQYF.

This clonotype was seen many times. V and J are TRBV20-1 and TRBJ2-1; 7 positions agree with TRBD2. Germline CDR1 DFQATT, CDR2 SNEGSKA (reference sequence). The CDR3 runs to 16 residues. V dropped 5 bases and J dropped 6; count of bases not matched to a gene: 16. This CDR3 is CSALPTGAGDINEQFF. DNA of the CDR3: TGCAGTGCTCTACCAACCGGGGCGGGGGATATCAATGAGCAGTTCTTC.

This chain connects TRBV20-1 to TRBJ1-2; 8 bases map to TRBD1. From germline, CDR1 is DFQATT and CDR2 SNEGSKA (reference sequence). Germline trimming cut 4 bases from V and 1 base from J; bases unmatched to any gene: 2. This CDR3 has 13 amino acids. The CDR3 region is CSATDRGNYGYTF. The DNA of the CDR3 is TGCAGTGCTACCGACAGGGGTAACTATGGCTACACCTTC.

This clonotype was picked up a small number of times. The chain has TRBV10-3 and TRBJ2-7, with 13 nucleotides matching TRBD2. In germline, CDR1 is ENHRY, CDR2 SYGVKD. CDR3 length: 17 residues. With 2 bases clipped from V and 6 bases from J, the junction kept 10 bases outside the gene matches. CDR3 DNA sequence: TGTGCCATCAGTGAGGGGAGACTAGCGGGGGGTCCTAGCGAGCAGTACTTC. Translation gives CAISEGRLAGGPSEQYF.

This clonotype has at least ten counts. An end of the junction differs from the germline gene, which may be a read error. The chain joins TRBV5-1 to TRBJ1-2; 7 nucleotides align to TRBD1. CDR3 length equals 13 residues. Germline V gene data show CDR1 as SGHRS and CDR2 as YFSETQ. The CDR3 reads CASSSQGTYGYTF. The CDR3 DNA reads TGTGCCAGCAGCTCACAGGGGACTTATGGCTACACCTTC.

Only a few counts were recorded for this clonotype. This chain connects TRBV4-2 to TRBJ2-1; 10 nucleotides match TRBD2. Germline CDR1 and CDR2: LGHNA and YNFKEQ. The CDR3 covers 18 residues. V lost 3 bases, J lost 3 bases, and 11 bases stayed unmatched. CDR3 protein: CASSQRGPSGGNYNEQFF. CDR3 nucleotides: TGTGCCAGCAGCCAGAGGGGGCCTAGCGGGGGTAACTACAATGAGCAGTTCTTC.

The sample holds a few counts of this clonotype. V and J are TRBV27 and TRBJ1-4; D is undetermined. The CDR3 is 17 amino acids. Trimming took 3 bases from V and 7 from J, leaving 21 bases between them. Germline-derived CDR1 and CDR2 are MNHEY and SMNVEV (reference sequence). The CDR3 DNA follows: TGTGCCAGCAGTTTCGTCGGGGATCCGCTCTCTGGTGAAAAACTGTTTTTT. It codes for CASSFVGDPLSGEKLFF.

This clonotype occurred once. This chain connects TRBV20-1 to TRBJ1-5; unclear D gene. The length of the CDR3 is 16 residues. The V end was cut by 1 base, the J end by 3 bases, with 16 bases between. CDR1 DFQATT and CDR2 SNEGSKA come from the germline V gene (reference sequence). CDR3 DNA: TGCAGTGCTAGAGCTCAACCCCCCCACTTCAATCAGCCCCAGCATTTT. Residues: CSARAQPPHFNQPQHF.

The chain couples TRBV4-3 to TRBJ2-3; 8 bases line up with TRBD2. Germline V lookup: CDR1 LGHNA, CDR2 YSLEER. Trimming removed 7 bases from V and 1 base from J; junction bases left unmatched: 10. The CDR3 extends over 16 amino acids. The CDR3 DNA is TGCGCCAGCAACCCCGTCGGGGGGGAGGGCACAGATACGCAGTATTTT. Translation gives CASNPVGGEGTDTQYF.

In nucleotides, the CDR3 is TGCGCCAGCAGCTTGGGGGGGACTAGCGGGAGGAGCGAGCAGTACTTC. Translated: CASSLGGTSGRSEQYF. J is TRBJ2-7 and V is TRBV5-1; TRBD2 matches 15 bases. V was clipped by 0 bases and J by 6 bases; unmatched bases: 4. CDR3 size: 16 residues. Germline loops: CDR1 SGHRS, CDR2 YFSETQ.

In this sample, this clonotype turned up a few times. J is TRBJ1-5 and V is TRBV6-1, with a possible D match to TRBD1 (5 bases). This CDR3 is built from 16 residues. V was shortened by 1 base and J by 3 bases, with 13 bases between the two germline ends. The V gene's germline CDR1 is MNHNS and CDR2 SASEGT. CDR3 amino acids: CASSEGLRDYNQPQHF. In DNA form, the CDR3 reads TGTGCCAGCAGTGAAGGTCTCAGGGATTACAATCAGCCCCAGCATTTT.

This clonotype was recorded a few times. J is TRBJ1-6 and V is TRBV5-1, with D uncertain. Germline values: CDR1 SGHRS, CDR2 YFSETQ. The CDR3 runs to 16 residues. Trimming left V 2 bases short and J 7 bases short, with 16 bases between. This chain's CDR3 is CASSFGDEVLNSPLHF. Written as DNA, the CDR3 is TGCGCCAGCAGCTTTGGAGACGAAGTCTTAAATTCACCCCTCCACTTT.

The sample holds many counts of this clonotype. For the CDR3, the DNA is TGTGCCAGCAGTTTCAATGCCCCCGGCACAGATACGCAGTATTTT. Translated: CASSFNAPGTDTQYF. The J gene is TRBJ2-3, the V gene TRBV12-3 or TRBV12-4, with D unclear. V was cut by 3 bases and J by 1 base, with 11 bases left in between. This CDR3 spans 15 amino acids.

This sequence joins TRBV5-1 and TRBJ1-6; weak D call: TRBD1 (5 bases). CDR1 SGHRS and CDR2 YFSETQ come from the germline V gene. This CDR3 spans 15 amino acids. V dropped 4 bases and J dropped 6 bases, with 14 bases sitting between them. Written as DNA, the CDR3 is TGCGCCAGCAGCGATTCTACAGGTTTTAATTCACCCCTCCACTTT. Its protein product is CASSDSTGFNSPLHF.